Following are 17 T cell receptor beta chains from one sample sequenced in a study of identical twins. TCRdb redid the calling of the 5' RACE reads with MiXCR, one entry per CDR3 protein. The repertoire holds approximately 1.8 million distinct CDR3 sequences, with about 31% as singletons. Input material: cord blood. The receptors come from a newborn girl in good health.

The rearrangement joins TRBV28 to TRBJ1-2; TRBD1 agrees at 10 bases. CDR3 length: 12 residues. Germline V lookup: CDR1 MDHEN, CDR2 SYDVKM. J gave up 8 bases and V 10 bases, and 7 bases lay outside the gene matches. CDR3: CATGTGARGYTF. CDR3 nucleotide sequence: TGTGCCACCGGGACAGGGGCTAGAGGCTACACCTTC.

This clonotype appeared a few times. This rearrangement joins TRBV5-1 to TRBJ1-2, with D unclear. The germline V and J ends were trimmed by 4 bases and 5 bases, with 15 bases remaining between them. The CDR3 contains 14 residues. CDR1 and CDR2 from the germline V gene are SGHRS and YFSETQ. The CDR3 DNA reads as TGCGCCAGCAGCCCCCAATACGGCCCATATGGCTACACCTTC. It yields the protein CASSPQYGPYGYTF. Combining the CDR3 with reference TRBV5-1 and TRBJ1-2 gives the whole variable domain KAGVTQTPRYLIKTRGQQVTLSCSPISGHRSVSWYQQTPGQGLQFLFEYFSETQRNKGNFPGRFSGRQFSNSRSEMNVSTLELGDSALYLCASSPQYGPYGYTFGSGTRLTVV.

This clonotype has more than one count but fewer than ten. The CDR3 coding sequence is TGCGCCAGCAGAGACCCCATATACGAGCAGTACTTC. Amino acids: CASRDPIYEQYF. The chain links TRBV10-1 to TRBJ2-7, with D hard to call. V gave up 6 bases and J gave up 4 bases, with 10 bases separating them. CDR1 is WNHNN and CDR2 is SYGVQD in the germline V gene (reference sequence). The CDR3 consists of 12 residues.

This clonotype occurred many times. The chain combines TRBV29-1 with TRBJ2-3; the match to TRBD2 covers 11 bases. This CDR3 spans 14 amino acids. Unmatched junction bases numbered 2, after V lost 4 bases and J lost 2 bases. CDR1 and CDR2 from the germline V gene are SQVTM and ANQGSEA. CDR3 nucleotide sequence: TGCAGCGTTGGACTAGCGGGGAACACAGATACGCAGTATTTT. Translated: CSVGLAGNTDTQYF.

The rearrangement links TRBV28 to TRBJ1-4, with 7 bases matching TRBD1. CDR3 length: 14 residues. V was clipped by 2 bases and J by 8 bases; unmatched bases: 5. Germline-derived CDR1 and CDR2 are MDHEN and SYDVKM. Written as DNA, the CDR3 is TGTGCCAGCAGTTTAGTACAGGGGCACGAAAAACTGTTTTTT. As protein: CASSLVQGHEKLFF.

CDR3 nucleotide sequence: TGTGCCAGCAGCCGGGACAGTCGATCCTCTGGAAACACCATATATTTT. It translates to CASSRDSRSSGNTIYF. V is TRBV7-9 and J is TRBJ1-3, with TRBD1 matching 7 bases. The CDR3 totals 16 residues. Trimming at V came to 5 bases and at J to 0 bases, leaving 7 bases not matched to a gene. From germline, CDR1 is SEHNR and CDR2 FQNEAQ (reference sequence).

CDR3 region: CSASAGLAGATGETQYF. For the CDR3, the DNA is TGCAGTGCTAGTGCGGGCCTAGCGGGAGCCACCGGGGAGACCCAGTACTTC. The chain couples TRBV20-1 to TRBJ2-7, with 10 bases that match TRBD2. The J call may be incorrect, as the DNA end agrees better with TRBJ2-5. CDR3 size: 17 residues. Germline loops: CDR1 DFQATT, CDR2 SNEGSKA (reference sequence).

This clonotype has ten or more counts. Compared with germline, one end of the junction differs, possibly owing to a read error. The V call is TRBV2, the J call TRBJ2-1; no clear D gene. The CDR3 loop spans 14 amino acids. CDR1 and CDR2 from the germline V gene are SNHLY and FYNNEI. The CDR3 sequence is CASRSRGSSNEQFF. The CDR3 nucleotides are TGTGCCAGCAGGTCTAGAGGATCCTCCAATGAGCAGTTCTTC.

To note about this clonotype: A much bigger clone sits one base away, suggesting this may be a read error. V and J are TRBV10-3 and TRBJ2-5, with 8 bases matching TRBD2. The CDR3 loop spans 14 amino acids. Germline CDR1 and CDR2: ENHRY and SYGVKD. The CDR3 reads CAISVGSGMGTRYF. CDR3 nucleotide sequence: TGTGCCATCAGTGTGGGTAGCGGGATGGGGACCCGGTACTTC.

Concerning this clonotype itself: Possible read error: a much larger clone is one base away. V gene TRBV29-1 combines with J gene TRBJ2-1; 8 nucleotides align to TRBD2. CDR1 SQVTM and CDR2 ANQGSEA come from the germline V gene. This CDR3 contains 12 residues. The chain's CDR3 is CSAYTGGNVQFF. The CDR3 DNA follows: TGCAGCGCCTATACGGGGGGGAATGTGCAGTTCTTC.

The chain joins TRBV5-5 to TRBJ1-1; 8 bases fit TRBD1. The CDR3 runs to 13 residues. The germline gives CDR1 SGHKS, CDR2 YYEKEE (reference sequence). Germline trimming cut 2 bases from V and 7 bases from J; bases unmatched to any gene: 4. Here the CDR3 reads CASSFRGRLEAFF. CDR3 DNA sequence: TGTGCCAGCAGCTTCAGGGGGCGCCTTGAAGCTTTCTTT.

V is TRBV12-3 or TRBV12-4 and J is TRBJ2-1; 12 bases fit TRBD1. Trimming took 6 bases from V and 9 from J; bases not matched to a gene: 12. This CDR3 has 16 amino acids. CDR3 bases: TGTGCCAGCAGCTCTTCAACCGGGACAGGGGGCGGTGAGCAGTTCTTC. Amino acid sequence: CASSSSTGTGGGEQFF.

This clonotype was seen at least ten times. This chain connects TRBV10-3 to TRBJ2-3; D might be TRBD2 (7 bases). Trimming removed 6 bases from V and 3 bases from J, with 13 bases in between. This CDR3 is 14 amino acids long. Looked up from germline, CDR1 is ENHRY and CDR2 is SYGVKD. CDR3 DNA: TGTGCCATCAGCGGAAGGGGGGGAACAGATACGCAGTATTTT. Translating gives CAISGRGGTDTQYF.

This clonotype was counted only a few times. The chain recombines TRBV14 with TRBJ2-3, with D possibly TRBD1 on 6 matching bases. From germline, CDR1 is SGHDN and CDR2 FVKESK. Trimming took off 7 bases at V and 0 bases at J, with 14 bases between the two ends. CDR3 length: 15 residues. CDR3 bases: TGTGCCAGCAACGAGGGGGTCCTTAGCACAGATACGCAGTATTTT. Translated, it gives CASNEGVLSTDTQYF.

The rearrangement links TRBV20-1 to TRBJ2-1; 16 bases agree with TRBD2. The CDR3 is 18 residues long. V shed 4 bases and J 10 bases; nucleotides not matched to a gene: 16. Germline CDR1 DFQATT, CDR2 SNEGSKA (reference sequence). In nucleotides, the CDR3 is TGCAGTGCTACTCCGGGACTAGCGGGGGGGAGGAGGGGATACGAGCAGTTCTTC. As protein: CSATPGLAGGRRGYEQFF.

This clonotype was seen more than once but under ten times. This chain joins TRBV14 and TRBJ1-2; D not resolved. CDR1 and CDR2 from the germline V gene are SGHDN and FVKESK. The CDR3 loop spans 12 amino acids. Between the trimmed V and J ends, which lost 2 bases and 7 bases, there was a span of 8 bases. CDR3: CASSQNGIGYTF. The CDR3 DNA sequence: TGTGCCAGCAGCCAAAACGGTATTGGCTACACCTTC.

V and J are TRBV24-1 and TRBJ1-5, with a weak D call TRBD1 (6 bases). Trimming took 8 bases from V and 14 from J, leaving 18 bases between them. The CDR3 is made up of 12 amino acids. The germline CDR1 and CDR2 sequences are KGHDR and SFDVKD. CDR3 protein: CATTILGGDKHF. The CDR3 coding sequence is TGTGCCACCACCATCTTGGGGGGGGACAAGCATTTT.